This TCR beta chain was recovered during a study of OX40 agonist ivuxolimab in advanced cancers. In terms of the full investigation: Ivuxolimab, which targeted the costimulatory receptor OX40 (CD134), was an agonistic, fully human IgG2 monoclonal antibody. Intravenous ivuxolimab was administered to patients every 2 weeks at six dose levels: 0.01, 0.1, 0.3, 1.5, 3 and 10 mg/kg. Among the roughly 54 dose-escalation patients, 19 had hepatocellular carcinoma, roughly 15 melanoma, 9 renal cell carcinoma and 9 head and neck cancer. The dose-escalation cohort was roughly 80% male with a mean age of around 62 years, ranging from about 20 to 80. Patients were allowed to have had prior anti-PD-1, anti-PD-L1 or anti-CTLA-4 therapy, and around 40% of the dose-escalation patients had previously received checkpoint inhibitors. Partial responses occurred in three dose-escalation patients, of whom one had hepatocellular carcinoma and two had cutaneous melanoma. Peripheral TCRbeta sequencing aimed to test whether ivuxolimab altered TCR sequence diversity and caused clonal T-cell expansion. The paper covers the monotherapy dose-escalation part of the phase I ivuxolimab trial, which included N of about 50 patients. General study outcomes and caveats: The antigen specificity of the clonally expanded peripheral T cells was not determined. In the 0.1-3.0 mg/kg groups, partial responders were among the patients with the lowest normalized peripheral clonal expansion, particularly in CD8+ T cells. On average, CD8+ T cells showed more expanded clones than CD4+ T cells after ivuxolimab. Clonal expansion of both CD4+ and CD8+ blood T cells was observed from baseline to week 6 at doses 0.1 to 3.0 mg/kg. Low levels of normalized T-cell clonal expansion were also seen in some nonresponding patients.

Trimming removed 5 bases from V and 8 bases from J, leaving 15 bases between the germline ends. Spanning cysteine to phenylalanine, the CDR3 consists of 13 amino acids. Only the CDR3 region is kept as DNA, spanning 39 bases read in frame from base 1. Taken from the germline V gene, the CDR1 and CDR2 loops are MNHNS and SASEGT. This clone appeared a single time. Which antigen it targets is not known. Nothing much larger sits one base from this clone, and base qualities are not available. Patients with a history of autoimmune disease or receiving systemic immunosuppression were excluded from the trial. In every dose cohort, peripheral blood was drawn for TCR sequencing at baseline, cycle 4 day 1, and cycle 7 day 1. Samples came from an open-label, multicenter, first-in-human phase I dose-escalation trial of ivuxolimab. Adults with locally advanced or metastatic head and neck squamous cell, hepatocellular, melanoma or renal cell carcinoma were enrolled in the trial. CD4+ and CD8+ T cells were sorted separately from peripheral blood before TCR sequencing.

Genomic DNA was extracted from sorted cells for sequencing of the TCRbeta CDR3 region. TCRbeta CDR3 regions were sequenced using the immunoSEQ Assay. TCRdb stores this immuneACCESS table with in-frame sequences only. Part of the clones is absent; in the studies checked, under half of the shortfall reflects unresolved V genes, and no reason is known for the rest. The sample table lists 60,000 to 90,000 clones, around 86% of them with a count of one. The ten largest clones capture approximately 6.2% of the sample. The sequence joins TRBV6-1 to TRBJ1-2; the D gene cannot be named for sure. This clonotype originated in an adult with an advanced solid tumor such as melanoma, head and neck, liver or kidney cancer. The material was CD4+ or CD8+ T cells sorted from blood, obtained in a trial of the OX40 agonist ivuxolimab. The CDR3 corresponds to CASSNSPEAGYTF. The bases are TGTGCCAGCAGTAACAGTCCCGAGGCCGGCTACACCTTC.